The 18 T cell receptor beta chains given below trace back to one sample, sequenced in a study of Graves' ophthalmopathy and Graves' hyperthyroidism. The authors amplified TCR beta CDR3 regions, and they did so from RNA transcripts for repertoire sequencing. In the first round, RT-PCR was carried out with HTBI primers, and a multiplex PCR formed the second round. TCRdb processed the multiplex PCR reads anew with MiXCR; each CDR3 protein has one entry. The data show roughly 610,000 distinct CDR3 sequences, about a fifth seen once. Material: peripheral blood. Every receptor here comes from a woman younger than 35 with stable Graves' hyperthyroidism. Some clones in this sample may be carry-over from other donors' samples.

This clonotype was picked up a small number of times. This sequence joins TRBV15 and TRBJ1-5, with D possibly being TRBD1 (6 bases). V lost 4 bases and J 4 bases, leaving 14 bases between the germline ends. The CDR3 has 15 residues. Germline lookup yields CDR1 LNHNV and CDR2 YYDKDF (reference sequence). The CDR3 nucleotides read TGTGCCACCAGCAACGGTCCAGGGGCTAATCAGCCCCAGCATTTT. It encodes CATSNGPGANQPQHF.

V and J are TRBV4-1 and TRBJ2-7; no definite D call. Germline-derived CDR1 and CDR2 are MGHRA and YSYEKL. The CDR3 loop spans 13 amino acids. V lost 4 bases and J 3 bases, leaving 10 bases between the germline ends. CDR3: CASSPQDDYEQYF. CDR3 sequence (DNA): TGCGCCAGCAGCCCTCAGGATGACTACGAGCAGTACTTC.

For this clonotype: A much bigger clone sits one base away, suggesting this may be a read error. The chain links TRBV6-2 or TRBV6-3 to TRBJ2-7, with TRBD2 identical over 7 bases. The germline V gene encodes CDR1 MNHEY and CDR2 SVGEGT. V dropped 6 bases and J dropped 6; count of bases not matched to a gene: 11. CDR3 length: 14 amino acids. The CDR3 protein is CASSDSSGLGEQYV. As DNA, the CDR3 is TGTGCCAGCAGCGATTCTAGCGGACTGGGCGAGCAGTACGTC.

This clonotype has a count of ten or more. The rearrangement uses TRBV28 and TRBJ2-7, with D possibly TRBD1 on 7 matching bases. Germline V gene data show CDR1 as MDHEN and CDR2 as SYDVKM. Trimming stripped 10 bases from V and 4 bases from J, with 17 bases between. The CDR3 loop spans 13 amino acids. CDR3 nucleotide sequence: TGTGCCACTAGAGGAGGGGGCTCTTACGAGCAGTACTTC. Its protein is CATRGGGSYEQYF. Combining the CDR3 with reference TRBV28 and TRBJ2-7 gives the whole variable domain DVKVTQSSRYLVKRTGEKVFLECVQDMDHENMFWYRQDPGLGLRLIYFSYDVKMKEKGDIPEGYSVSREKKERFSLILESASTNQTSMYLCATRGGGSYEQYFGPGTRLTVT.

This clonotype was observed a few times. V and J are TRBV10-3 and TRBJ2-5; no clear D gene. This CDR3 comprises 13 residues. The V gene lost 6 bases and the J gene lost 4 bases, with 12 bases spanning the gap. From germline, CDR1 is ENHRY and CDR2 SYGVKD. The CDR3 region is CAIRDGFRETQYF. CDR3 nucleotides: TGTGCCATCAGGGACGGGTTCCGAGAGACCCAGTACTTC.

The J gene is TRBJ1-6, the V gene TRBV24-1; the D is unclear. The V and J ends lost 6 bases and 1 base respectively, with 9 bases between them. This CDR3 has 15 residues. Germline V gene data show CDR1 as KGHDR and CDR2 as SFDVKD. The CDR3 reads CATSFWRSYNSPLHF. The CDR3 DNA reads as TGTGCCACCAGTTTTTGGAGGTCCTATAATTCACCCCTCCACTTT.

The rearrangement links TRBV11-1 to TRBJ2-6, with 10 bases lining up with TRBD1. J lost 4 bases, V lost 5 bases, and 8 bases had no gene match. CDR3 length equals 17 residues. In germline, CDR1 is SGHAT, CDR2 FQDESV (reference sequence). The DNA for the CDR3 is TGTGCCAGCAGCCCCGGGACAGGGGTAGAAGGGGCCAACGTCCTGACTTTC. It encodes CASSPGTGVEGANVLTF.

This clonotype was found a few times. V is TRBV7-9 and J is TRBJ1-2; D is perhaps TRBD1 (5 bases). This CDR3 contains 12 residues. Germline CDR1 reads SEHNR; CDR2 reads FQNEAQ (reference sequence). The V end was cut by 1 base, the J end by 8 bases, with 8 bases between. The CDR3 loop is CASSLGGQGYTF. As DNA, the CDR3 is TGTGCCAGCAGCTTAGGGGGCCAGGGCTACACCTTC.

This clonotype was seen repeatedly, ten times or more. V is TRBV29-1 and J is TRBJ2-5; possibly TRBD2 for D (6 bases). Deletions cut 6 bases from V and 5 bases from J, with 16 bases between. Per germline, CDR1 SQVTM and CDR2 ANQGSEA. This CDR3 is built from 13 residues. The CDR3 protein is CSVDPPGGETQYF. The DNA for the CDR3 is TGCAGCGTGGACCCACCCGGAGGGGAGACCCAGTACTTC. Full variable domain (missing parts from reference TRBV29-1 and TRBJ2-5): SAVISQKPSRDICQRGTSLTIQCQVDSQVTMMFWYRQQPGQSLTLIATANQGSEATYESGFVIDKFPISRPNLTFSTLTVSNMSPEDSSIYLCSVDPPGGETQYFGPGTRLLVL.

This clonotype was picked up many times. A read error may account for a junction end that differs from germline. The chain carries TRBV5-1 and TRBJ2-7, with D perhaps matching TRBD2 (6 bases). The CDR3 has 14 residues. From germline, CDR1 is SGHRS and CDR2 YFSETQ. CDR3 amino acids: CASSLTGGGYEQYF. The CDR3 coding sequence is TGTGCCAGCAGCTTAACCGGGGGAGGCTACGAGCAGTACTTC. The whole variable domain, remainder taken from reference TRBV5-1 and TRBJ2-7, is KAGVTQTPRYLIKTRGQQVTLSCSPISGHRSVSWYQQTPGQGLQFLFEYFSETQRNKGNFPGRFSGRQFSNSRSEMNVSTLELGDSALYLCASSLTGGGYEQYFGPGTRLTVT.

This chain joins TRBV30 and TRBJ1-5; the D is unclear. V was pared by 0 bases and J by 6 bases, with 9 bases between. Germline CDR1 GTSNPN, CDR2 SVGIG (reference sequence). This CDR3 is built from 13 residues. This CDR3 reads CAWSVKGFQPQHF. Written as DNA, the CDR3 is TGTGCCTGGAGTGTAAAAGGATTTCAGCCCCAGCATTTT.

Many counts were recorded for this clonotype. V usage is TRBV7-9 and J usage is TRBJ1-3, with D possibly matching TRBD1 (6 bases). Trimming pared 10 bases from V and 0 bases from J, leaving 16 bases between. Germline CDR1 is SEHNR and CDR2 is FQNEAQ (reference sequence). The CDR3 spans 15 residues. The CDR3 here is CATNAGASSGNTIYF. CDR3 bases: TGTGCCACAAACGCGGGGGCCAGCTCTGGAAACACCATATATTTT.

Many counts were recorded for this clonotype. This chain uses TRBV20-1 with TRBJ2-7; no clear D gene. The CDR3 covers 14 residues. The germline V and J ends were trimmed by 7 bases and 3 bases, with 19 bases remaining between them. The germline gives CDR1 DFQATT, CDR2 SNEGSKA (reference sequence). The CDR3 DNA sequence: TGCAGTGACCCTTCCGGGCAGCTCCTCTACGAGCAGTACTTC. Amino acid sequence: CSDPSGQLLYEQYF.

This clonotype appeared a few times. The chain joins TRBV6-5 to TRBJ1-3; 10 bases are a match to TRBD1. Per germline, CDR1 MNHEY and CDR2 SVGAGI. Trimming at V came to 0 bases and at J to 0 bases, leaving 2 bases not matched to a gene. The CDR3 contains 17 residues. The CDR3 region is CASSYSTGGVSGNTIYF. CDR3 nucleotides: TGTGCCAGCAGTTACTCGACAGGGGGCGTCTCTGGAAACACCATATATTTT.

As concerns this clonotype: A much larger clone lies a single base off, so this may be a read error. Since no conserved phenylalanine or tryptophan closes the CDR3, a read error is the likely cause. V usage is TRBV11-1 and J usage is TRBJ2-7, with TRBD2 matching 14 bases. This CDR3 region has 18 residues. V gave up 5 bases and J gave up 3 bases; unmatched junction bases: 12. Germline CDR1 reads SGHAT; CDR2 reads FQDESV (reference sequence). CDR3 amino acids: CASSRHRGTSGRGYEQYL. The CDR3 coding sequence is TGTGCCAGCAGCCGCCACCGCGGGACTAGCGGGAGAGGCTACGAGCAGTACTTG.

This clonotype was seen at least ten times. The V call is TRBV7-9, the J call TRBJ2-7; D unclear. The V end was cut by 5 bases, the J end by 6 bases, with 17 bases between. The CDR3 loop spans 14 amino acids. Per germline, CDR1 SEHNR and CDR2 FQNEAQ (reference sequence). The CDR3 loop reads CASSPRVHMSEQYF. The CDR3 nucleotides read TGTGCCAGCAGCCCCCGAGTTCACATGAGCGAGCAGTACTTC.

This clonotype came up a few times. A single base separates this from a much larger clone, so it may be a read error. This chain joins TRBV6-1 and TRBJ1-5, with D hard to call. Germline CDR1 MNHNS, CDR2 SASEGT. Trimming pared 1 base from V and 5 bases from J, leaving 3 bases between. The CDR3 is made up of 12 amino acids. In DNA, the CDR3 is TGTGCCAGCAGTGAAGTGGATCAGCCCCAGCATTTT. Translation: CASSEVDQPQHF.

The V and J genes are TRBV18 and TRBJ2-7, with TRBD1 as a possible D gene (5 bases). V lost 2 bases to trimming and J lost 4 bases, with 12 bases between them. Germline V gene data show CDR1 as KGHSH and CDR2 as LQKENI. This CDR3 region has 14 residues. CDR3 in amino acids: CASSPVSGQYEQYF. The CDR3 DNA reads TGTGCCAGCTCACCAGTTTCAGGGCAGTACGAGCAGTACTTC. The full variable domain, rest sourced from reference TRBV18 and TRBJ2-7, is NAGVMQNPRHLVRRRGQEARLRCSPMKGHSHVYWYRQLPEEGLKFMVYLQKENIIDESGMPKERFSAEFPKEGPSILRIQQVVRGDSAAYFCASSPVSGQYEQYFGPGTRLTVT.